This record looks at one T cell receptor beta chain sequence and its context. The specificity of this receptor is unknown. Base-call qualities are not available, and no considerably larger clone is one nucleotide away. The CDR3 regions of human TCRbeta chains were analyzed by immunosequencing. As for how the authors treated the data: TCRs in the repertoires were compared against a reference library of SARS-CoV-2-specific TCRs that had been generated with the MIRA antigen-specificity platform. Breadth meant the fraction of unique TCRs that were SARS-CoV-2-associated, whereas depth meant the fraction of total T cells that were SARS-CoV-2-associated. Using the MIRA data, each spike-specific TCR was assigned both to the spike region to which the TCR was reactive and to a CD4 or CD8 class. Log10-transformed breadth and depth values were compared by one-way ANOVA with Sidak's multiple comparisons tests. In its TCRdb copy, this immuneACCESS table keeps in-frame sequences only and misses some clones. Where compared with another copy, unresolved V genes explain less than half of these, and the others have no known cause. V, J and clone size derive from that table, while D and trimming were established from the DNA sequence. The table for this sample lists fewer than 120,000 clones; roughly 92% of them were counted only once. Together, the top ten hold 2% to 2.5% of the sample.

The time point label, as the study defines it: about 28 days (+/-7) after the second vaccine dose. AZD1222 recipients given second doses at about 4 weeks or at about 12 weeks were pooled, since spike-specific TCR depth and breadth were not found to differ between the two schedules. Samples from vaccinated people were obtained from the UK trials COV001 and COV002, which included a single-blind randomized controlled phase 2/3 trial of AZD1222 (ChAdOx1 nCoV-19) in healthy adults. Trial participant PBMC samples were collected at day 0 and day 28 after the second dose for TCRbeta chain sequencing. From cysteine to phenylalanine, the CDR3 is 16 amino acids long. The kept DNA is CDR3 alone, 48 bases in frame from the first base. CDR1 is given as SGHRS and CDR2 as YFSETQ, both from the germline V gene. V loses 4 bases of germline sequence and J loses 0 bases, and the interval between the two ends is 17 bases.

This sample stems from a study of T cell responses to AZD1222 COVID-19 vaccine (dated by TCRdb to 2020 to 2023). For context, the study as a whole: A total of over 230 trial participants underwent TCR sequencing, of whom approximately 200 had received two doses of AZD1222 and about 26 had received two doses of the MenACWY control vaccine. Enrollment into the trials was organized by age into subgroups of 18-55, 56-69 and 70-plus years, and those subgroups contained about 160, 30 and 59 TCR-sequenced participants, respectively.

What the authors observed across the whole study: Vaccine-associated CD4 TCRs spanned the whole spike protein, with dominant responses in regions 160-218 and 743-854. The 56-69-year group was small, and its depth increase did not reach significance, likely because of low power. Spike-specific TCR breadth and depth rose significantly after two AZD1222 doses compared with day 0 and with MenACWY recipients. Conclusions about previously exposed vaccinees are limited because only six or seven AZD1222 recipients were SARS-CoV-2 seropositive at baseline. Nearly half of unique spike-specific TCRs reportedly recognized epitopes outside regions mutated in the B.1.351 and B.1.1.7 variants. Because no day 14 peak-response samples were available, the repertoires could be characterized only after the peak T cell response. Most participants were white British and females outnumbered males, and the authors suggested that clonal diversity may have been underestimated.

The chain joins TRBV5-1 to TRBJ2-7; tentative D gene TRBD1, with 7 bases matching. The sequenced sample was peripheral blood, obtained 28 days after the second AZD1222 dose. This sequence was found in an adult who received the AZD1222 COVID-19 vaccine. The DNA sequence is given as TGCGCCAGCAGCCCTAGCTCGCAGGGGGGCTCCTACGAGCAGTACTTC. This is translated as CASSPSSQGGSYEQYF.